This T cell receptor (beta chain) was captured by sequencing in a study of circulating and synovial CD4+ cells in juvenile arthritis. Study outcomes and limitations: Bulk blood CD4 samples held at least an order of magnitude more or fewer genomes than CPL. These repertoires were less diverse than bulk blood CD4 repertoires.

Sequenced by immunoSEQ multiplex PCR; TCRdb stores in-frame clones only, minus some. Found here are tens of thousands of clones, more than 90% of them singletons; the top ten hold roughly 0.7%. On this clone: Its antigen is currently unknown.

This sequence originates from a human donor with juvenile idiopathic arthritis. Sequencing input: CD4+ T cells from blood.

The CDR3 is CASILKGDTEAFF. CDR3 nucleotide sequence: TGTGCCAGCATTCTGAAGGGGGACACTGAAGCTTTCTTT. The chain links TRBV6-6 to TRBJ1-1, with a tentative D call TRBD1 (6 bases). Trimming took 7 bases from V and 3 from J, leaving 12 bases between them. The CDR3 runs 13 residues. In germline, CDR1 is MNHNY, CDR2 SVGAGI (reference sequence).